The T cell receptor beta chain described here comes from a study of blood T cell repertoires in COVID-19 (TCRdb year 2020). Regarding the study in general: The collaborator samples originated in the United States, Italy and Spain and spanned the acute and convalescent phases of COVID-19. The dataset comprised deeply sampled blood TCRbeta repertoires from subjects exposed to, actively infected with, or recovered from COVID-19. Where available, HLA class I and class II types were taken from metadata supplied by the sample provider and were not determined by assay-based typing. The prospective study material was composed of cDNA or gDNA derived from T cells, B-cell-depleted T cells, or PBMCs. Nearly every sample came with metadata listing a de-identified subject ID, COVID-19 status, age in years and sex. The repertoires were made available in a free public database intended to serve as a resource for research on the immune response to SARS-CoV-2. The samples were drawn from two sources: the first 160 participants of the ongoing ImmuneRACE study, and fewer than 1,500 subjects contributed by 6 global collaborators.

Each collaborating institution followed its own protocols to collect whole blood in K2EDTA tubes. For TCRbeta analysis, collaborators shipped samples as frozen whole blood, isolated PBMCs, or DNA extracted from either of those sample types. V and J lose 2 bases and 2 bases, and a span of 9 bases separates them. The CDR3 runs 15 residues from the cysteine to the phenylalanine. The sequence is cut down to CDR3 DNA, 45 bases in frame from base 1. Based on the germline V gene, the CDR1 and CDR2 sequences are KGHDR and SFDVKD. Notes on this clone: Its binding antigen is unknown. Within one base of it there is no much larger clone, and no base qualities were kept.

The research as a whole found: How much clinical and demographic metadata was included differed by source and by participant, and the metadata was provided uncurated.

The immunoSEQ Assay, a bias-controlled multiplex PCR, was used to amplify TCRbeta CDR3 regions from genomic DNA. Per the original workflow: Nucleated cell counts per sample were estimated from amplification of reference gene primers within the assay. Sequence reads were collapsed and filtered to measure the absolute abundance of every unique TCRbeta CDR3 rearrangement. For each sample, productive Simpson clonality was calculated as the square root of Simpson's diversity index over productive rearrangements. TCRdb provides this immuneACCESS table in a form limited to in-frame rearrangements. Some clones are lacking; in checked studies, under half of them reflect an unresolved V gene, and why the rest are absent is not known. The DNA gave D and trimming, while V, J and clone size come from that table. A total of 130,000 to 150,000 clones appear in this sample, 88% of them only once. About 2.1% of the sample goes to the ten largest clones.

This chain joins TRBV24-1 to TRBJ1-5; TRBD1 is a weak D gene call, 5 bases matching. The sequence came from a human donor in a cohort sampled during active COVID-19. Sequenced input: peripheral blood. The sequence in DNA is TGTGCCACCAGTGATTCAGGGCTGGGCAATCAGCCCCAGCATTTT. This codes for CATSDSGLGNQPQHF.